The next 20 T cell receptor beta chains were all read from a single sample in a study of spatial heterogeneity in lung cancer (dated by TCRdb to between 2018 and 2021). The library was built by means of 5' RACE. Sequencing relied on a NextSeq 500. Using fastp at Q25 and MiXCR, TCRdb reprocessed the public reads and kept productive beta chains. Each CDR3 protein appears once, grouped with its most common genes and DNA. The sample contains 40,000 to 45,000 distinct CDR3 sequences, 6% to 7.5% of them found a single time. The ten biggest clones cover around 43% of the sample. Sample time point, as interpreted from the label and publication: sample taken at primary tumor resection. Without any cell sorting, TCR sequencing was performed on whole RNA extracted either from tumor and nontumor lung tissue or from cryopreserved PBMC samples. Source: PBMCs, taken at surgery. The receptors were sampled from a female donor with early-stage non-small cell lung cancer.

The rearrangement joins TRBV7-2 to TRBJ1-1; D is undetermined. CDR1 is SGHTA and CDR2 is FQGNSA in the germline V gene. Deletions cut 1 base from V and 7 bases from J, with 10 bases between. The CDR3 runs 13 residues. Written as DNA, the CDR3 is TGTGCCAGCAGCTTAGGGGTACAGCTTGAAGCTTTCTTT. Its protein product is CASSLGVQLEAFF.

This clonotype was picked up a small number of times. The rearrangement joins TRBV4-1 to TRBJ2-1; 10 positions agree with TRBD2. Germline CDR1 is MGHRA and CDR2 is YSYEKL. CDR3 length: 16 residues. Unmatched junction bases numbered 6, after V lost 0 bases and J lost 7 bases. The CDR3 is CASSQELAGAGNEQFF. CDR3 sequence (DNA): TGCGCCAGCAGCCAAGAGCTAGCGGGGGCCGGGAATGAGCAGTTCTTC.

The table lists this clonotype with a few counts. The chain recombines TRBV28 with TRBJ2-3; TRBD2 aligns across 7 bases. This CDR3 spans 15 amino acids. Germline CDR1 reads MDHEN; CDR2 reads SYDVKM. Trimming cost V 5 bases and J 2 bases; bases outside gene matches: 7. CDR3 in amino acids: CASSTTTSTTDTQYF. CDR3 DNA: TGTGCCAGCAGTACCACGACTAGCACCACAGATACGCAGTATTTT.

Only a few counts were recorded for this clonotype. The rearrangement links TRBV7-9 to TRBJ1-6; D ambiguous. CDR1 is SEHNR, CDR2 FQNEAQ, per germline (reference sequence). This CDR3 region has 13 residues. V was cut by 4 bases and J by 8 bases, with 9 bases left in between. The CDR3 DNA follows: TGTGCCAGCAGCTCTCAAGAGGATTCACCCCTCCACTTT. Translating gives CASSSQEDSPLHF.

The chain employs TRBV5-1 and TRBJ2-6, with D possibly matching TRBD2 (6 bases). This CDR3 is built from 17 residues. The germline V gene encodes CDR1 SGHRS and CDR2 YFSETQ. V was cut by 1 base and J by 0 bases, with 11 bases left in between. CDR3 nucleotides: TGCGCCAGCAGCTTGCCGGACTACGCCTCTGGGGCCAACGTCCTGACTTTC. Protein product: CASSLPDYASGANVLTF.

This clonotype appeared many times. This chain links TRBV4-1 with TRBJ2-7, with D perhaps TRBD1 (6 bases). The CDR3 totals 16 residues. V lost 3 bases and J 2 bases, leaving 17 bases between the germline ends. From germline, CDR1 is MGHRA and CDR2 YSYEKL. The CDR3 here is CASSHPEGTYPYEQYF. In DNA, the CDR3 is TGCGCCAGCAGCCACCCAGAAGGGACATACCCCTACGAGCAGTACTTC.

This clonotype turned up a few times. The rearrangement links TRBV2 to TRBJ1-6; 12 nucleotides line up with TRBD1. The CDR3 totals 14 residues. From germline, CDR1 is SNHLY and CDR2 FYNNEI. The J segment lost 10 bases and the V segment lost 6 bases, leaving 4 bases of the junction unmatched. The CDR3 sequence is CASRGTGGLSPLHF. The CDR3 coding sequence is TGTGCCAGCAGGGGGACAGGGGGCTTGTCACCCCTCCACTTT. Full variable domain (missing parts from reference TRBV2 and TRBJ1-6): EPEVTQTPSHQVTQMGQEVILRCVPISNHLYFYWYRQILGQKVEFLVSFYNNEISEKSEIFDDQFSVERPDGSNFTLKIRSTKLEDSAMYFCASRGTGGLSPLHFGNGTRLTVT.

A few counts support this clonotype. This chain connects TRBV7-3 to TRBJ1-1, with D perhaps matching TRBD1 (5 bases). V was cut by 3 bases and J by 4 bases, with 12 bases left in between. The CDR3 contains 14 residues. Germline CDR1 is SGHTA and CDR2 is FQGTGA. The CDR3: CASSFGRGVTEAFF. CDR3 sequence (DNA): TGTGCCAGCAGCTTTGGGCGGGGGGTCACTGAAGCTTTCTTT.

The J gene is TRBJ2-5, the V gene TRBV5-1; tentatively, D is TRBD1 (6 bases). Between the trimmed V and J ends, which lost 0 bases and 2 bases, there was a span of 11 bases. This CDR3 has 15 residues. The germline gives CDR1 SGHRS, CDR2 YFSETQ. DNA for the CDR3: TGCGCCAGCAGCTTGGGGTCAGGGGATCAAGAGACCCAGTACTTC. Translated, it gives CASSLGSGDQETQYF.

This clonotype was seen many times. The genes are TRBV7-3 and TRBJ2-2; a weak D match, TRBD1 (5 bases). V lost 5 bases to trimming and J lost 9 bases, with 19 bases between them. CDR3 length equals 15 residues. CDR1 SGHTA and CDR2 FQGTGA come from the germline V gene. The CDR3 DNA reads TGTGCCAGCAGCCCTGGTGGGGCAGGCAGAAGGGAGCTGTTTTTT. Its protein is CASSPGGAGRRELFF.

This clonotype was recorded many times. The genes are TRBV27 and TRBJ1-5; D unclear. The V gene lost 4 bases and the J gene lost 6 bases, with 10 bases spanning the gap. The germline V gene encodes CDR1 MNHEY and CDR2 SMNVEV (reference sequence). The CDR3 contains 13 residues. The CDR3 sequence is CASSYGSGQPQHF. CDR3 DNA: TGTGCCAGCAGTTACGGGTCCGGTCAGCCCCAGCATTTT.

This clonotype was observed many times. CDR3 residues: CASSLEATVYEQYF. The CDR3, as DNA: TGTGCCAGCAGCTTAGAGGCTACCGTCTACGAGCAGTACTTC. V usage is TRBV7-2 and J usage is TRBJ2-7, with D hard to call. Trimming pared 1 base from V and 3 bases from J, leaving 10 bases between. Germline-derived CDR1 and CDR2 are SGHTA and FQGNSA. The CDR3 runs 14 residues.

In this sample, this clonotype turned up many times. V is TRBV20-1 and J is TRBJ2-7; perhaps TRBD1 as D (6 bases). Germline CDR1 reads DFQATT; CDR2 reads SNEGSKA (reference sequence). This CDR3 spans 15 amino acids. V was shortened by 6 bases and J by 0 bases, with 18 bases between the two germline ends. Here the CDR3 reads CSAKRRDTSSYEQYF. The CDR3, as DNA: TGCAGTGCAAAGCGCCGGGACACCAGCTCCTACGAGCAGTACTTC.

This clonotype turned up a few times. V usage is TRBV18 and J usage is TRBJ2-6; perhaps TRBD1 as D (5 bases). Trimming stripped 5 bases from V and 0 bases from J, with 8 bases between. Germline CDR1 reads KGHSH; CDR2 reads LQKENI. This CDR3 region has 15 residues. The CDR3 loop is CASSTGNSGANVLTF. The CDR3 DNA follows: TGTGCCAGCTCAACAGGCAACTCTGGGGCCAACGTCCTGACTTTC.

This clonotype was observed at least ten times. The CDR3 DNA is TGTGCCAGCACCACCGGGACACCTTACAATGAGCAGTTCTTC. It specifies CASTTGTPYNEQFF. V and J are TRBV6-5 and TRBJ2-1, with TRBD1 as a possible D gene (6 bases). Germline loops: CDR1 MNHEY, CDR2 SVGAGI. V was pared by 7 bases and J by 4 bases, with 14 bases between. This CDR3 region has 14 residues.

This clonotype was counted at least ten times. This chain connects TRBV2 to TRBJ1-2; 10 bases line up with TRBD1. The CDR3 has 13 residues. The J segment lost 8 bases and the V segment lost 1 base, leaving 1 base of the junction unmatched. The germline CDR1 and CDR2 sequences are SNHLY and FYNNEI. CDR3 nucleotide sequence: TGTGCCAGCAGTGAAGGACAGGGGGCAGGCTACACCTTC. Protein sequence: CASSEGQGAGYTF.

This clonotype was found many times. This chain uses TRBV5-1 with TRBJ1-4; perhaps TRBD1 as D (6 bases). The CDR3 has 14 amino acids. Germline CDR1 reads SGHRS; CDR2 reads YFSETQ. V was trimmed by 1 base and J by 8 bases, leaving 12 bases between them. The CDR3, as DNA: TGCGCCAGCAGCTTGACACAGGGCAACGAAAAACTGTTTTTT. It specifies CASSLTQGNEKLFF.

The chain is built from TRBV3-1 and TRBJ2-5; possibly TRBD2 for D (7 bases). The germline gives CDR1 LGHDT, CDR2 YNNKEL (reference sequence). CDR3 length: 15 residues. Trimming took off 4 bases at V and 2 bases at J, with 14 bases between the two ends. The CDR3: CASSRRGGIQETQYF. In DNA form, the CDR3 reads TGTGCCAGCAGCCGAAGGGGGGGAATACAAGAGACCCAGTACTTC.

The chain couples TRBV3-1 to TRBJ2-7; possible D gene TRBD1, 6 bases. The V end was cut by 4 bases, the J end by 3 bases, with 10 bases between. Germline V gene data show CDR1 as LGHDT and CDR2 as YNNKEL (reference sequence). The CDR3 covers 13 residues. CDR3 in DNA: TGTGCCAGCAGCCGATCGGACAGCTACGAGCAGTACTTC. Translated: CASSRSDSYEQYF.

This clonotype qualifies as medium-sized. This chain links TRBV20-1 with TRBJ2-7, with TRBD2 matching 9 bases. The CDR3 loop spans 15 amino acids. CDR1 and CDR2 (germline): DFQATT, SNEGSKA (reference sequence). With 3 bases clipped from V and 0 bases from J, the junction kept 6 bases outside the gene matches. CDR3 region: CSASPRAGGSYEQYF. The CDR3 DNA follows: TGCAGTGCTAGTCCACGAGCGGGGGGCTCCTACGAGCAGTACTTC.